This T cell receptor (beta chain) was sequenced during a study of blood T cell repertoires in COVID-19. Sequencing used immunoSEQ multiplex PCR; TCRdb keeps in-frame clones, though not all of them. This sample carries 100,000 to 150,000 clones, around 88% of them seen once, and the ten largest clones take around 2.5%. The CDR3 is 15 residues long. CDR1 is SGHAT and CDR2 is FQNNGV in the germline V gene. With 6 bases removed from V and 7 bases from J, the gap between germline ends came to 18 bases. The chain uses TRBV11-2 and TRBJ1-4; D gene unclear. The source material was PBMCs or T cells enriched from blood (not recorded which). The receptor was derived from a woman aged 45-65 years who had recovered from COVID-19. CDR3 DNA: TGTGCCAGCAGATCCAACGTTATAGGCGGTGAAAAACTGTTTTTT. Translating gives CASRSNVIGGEKLFF.